This TCR beta chain was documented in a study of T-cell reconstitution after alpha-beta-depleted transplantation in children. Unique molecular identifiers were incorporated during preparation of the TCRbeta library. Via MiXCR, TCRdb re-called the PCR reads, giving one row per CDR3 protein. The table lists over 150,000 distinct CDR3 sequences, around 6.8% of them singletons, with 3% to 3.5% in the top ten. The V end lost 5 bases, the J end lost 2 bases, and 13 bases lay between the germline ends. Germline V gene lookup returns CDR1 SGHVS and CDR2 FQNEAQ. This CDR3 region has 14 residues. The sequencing used PBMCs from the stem cell graft donor, collected from the stem cell graft. This sequence was found in a human donor who donated a stem cell graft to a child with Wiskott-Aldrich syndrome. The V gene is TRBV7-8, the J gene TRBJ2-7; D perhaps matches TRBD2 (5 bases). CDR3 in amino acids: CASSDYGPTYEQYF. Written as DNA, the CDR3 is TGTGCCAGCAGCGACTACGGGCCTACCTACGAGCAGTACTTC.